A single sample gave rise to the 25 T cell receptor beta chains below, sequenced in a study of radiotherapy plus CTLA-4 blockade in lung cancer. Here immunoSEQ multiplex PCR was the method, and the copy in TCRdb shows in-frame clones only, minus some. The sample shows about 98,000 clones, around 83% of them seen only once. The specimen was peripheral blood, collected from a patient treated with radiotherapy plus ipilimumab. Receptor source: a human donor with non-small cell lung cancer who had a partial response to radiotherapy plus ipilimumab.

In this sample, this clone turned up once. The gene calls are TRBV10-2 and TRBJ1-1; D possibly corresponds to TRBD1 (5 bases). The V end lost 4 bases, the J end lost 1 base, and 7 bases lay between the germline ends. CDR3 size: 13 residues. The germline gives CDR1 WSHSY, CDR2 SAAADI. The CDR3: CASSVQGNTEAFF. The CDR3 nucleotides are TGCGCCAGCAGTGTCCAGGGGAACACTGAAGCTTTCTTT.

This rearrangement joins TRBV6-1 to TRBJ2-2; weak D call: TRBD2 (6 bases). This CDR3 spans 13 amino acids. CDR1 and CDR2 from the germline V gene are MNHNS and SASEGT. V lost 6 bases and J lost 1, with 6 bases in between. The CDR3 protein is CASRRENTGELFF. CDR3 nucleotides: TGTGCCAGCAGGCGGGAGAACACCGGGGAGCTGTTTTTT.

The chain joins TRBV5-4 to TRBJ1-1; D is possibly TRBD1 (6 bases). Trimming pared 6 bases from V and 0 bases from J, leaving 15 bases between. This CDR3 has 15 residues. Germline V gene lookup returns CDR1 SGHNT and CDR2 YYREEE (reference sequence). The DNA for the CDR3 is TGTGCCAGCACTGCAGGGGCCAGGATGAACACTGAAGCTTTCTTT. It translates to CASTAGARMNTEAFF.

The chain is built from TRBV19 and TRBJ1-4; the D is unclear. V gave up 1 base and J gave up 8 bases, with 14 bases separating them. Germline CDR1 reads LNHDA; CDR2 reads SQIVND (reference sequence). The CDR3 has 15 amino acids. Here the CDR3 reads CASSIVDSKGEKLFF. In DNA form, the CDR3 reads TGTGCCAGTAGTATAGTGGACTCAAAGGGCGAAAAACTGTTTTTT.

V usage is TRBV7-2 and J usage is TRBJ2-5, with TRBD2 as a possible D gene (6 bases). V was clipped by 1 base and J by 4 bases, with 10 bases between them. From germline, CDR1 is SGHTA and CDR2 FQGNSA. This CDR3 spans 14 amino acids. CDR3 sequence reads: CASSLVGGGETQYF. DNA for the CDR3: TGTGCCAGCAGCTTAGTCGGGGGAGGAGAGACCCAGTACTTC.

The chain has TRBV6-1 and TRBJ2-7, with TRBD2 matching over 7 bases. V shed 5 bases, J shed 7 bases, and the junction held 2 bases outside the gene matches. The CDR3 is 11 residues long. Germline V gives CDR1 MNHNS, CDR2 SASEGT. This CDR3 is CASSSSGEQYF. DNA for the CDR3: TGTGCCAGCAGTTCTAGCGGAGAGCAGTACTTC.

This clone has a handful of counts. The chain couples TRBV19 to TRBJ2-1; 9 positions agree with TRBD1. The CDR3 is 14 amino acids. V trimming: 7 bases; J trimming: 7 bases; junction bases outside the gene matches: 8. Germline CDR1 reads LNHDA; CDR2 reads SQIVND (reference sequence). The CDR3 DNA reads as TGTGCCAGTATCGACAGGGGGAGTTGGAATGAGCAGTTCTTC. Translated: CASIDRGSWNEQFF. Combining the CDR3 with reference TRBV19 and TRBJ2-1 gives the whole variable domain DGGITQSPKYLFRKEGQNVTLSCEQNLNHDAMYWYRQDPGQGLRLIYYSQIVNDFQKGDIAEGYSVSREKKESFPLTVTSAQKNPTAFYLCASIDRGSWNEQFFGPGTRLTVL.

The genes are TRBV18 and TRBJ2-1; 11 bases fit TRBD2. The junction had 19 bases not matched to a gene; V was cut back by 3 bases and J by 3 bases. This CDR3 contains 21 residues. The germline V gene encodes CDR1 KGHSH and CDR2 LQKENI. CDR3 sequence reads: CASSPRTAYTTSGENYNEQFF. The CDR3 DNA sequence: TGTGCCAGCTCACCCCGGACGGCTTACACGACTAGCGGGGAAAACTACAATGAGCAGTTCTTC.

V usage is TRBV9 and J usage is TRBJ2-3; 10 nucleotides agree with TRBD2. Looked up from germline, CDR1 is SGDLS and CDR2 is YYNGEE. The V and J ends lost 0 bases and 3 bases, in that order; junction bases with no gene match: 7. This CDR3 spans 17 amino acids. The CDR3: CASSVVLAGEGTDTQYF. The CDR3 DNA is TGTGCCAGCAGCGTAGTTCTAGCGGGAGAGGGGACAGATACGCAGTATTTT.

The genes are TRBV2 and TRBJ2-1; weak D call: TRBD1 (6 bases). Germline CDR1 and CDR2: SNHLY and FYNNEI. V was shortened by 7 bases and J by 4 bases, with 11 bases between the two germline ends. The CDR3 has 13 residues. The CDR3 coding sequence is TGTGCCAGCACCCAGGACAGTTACAATGAGCAGTTCTTC. It encodes CASTQDSYNEQFF. The entire variable domain, with the rest obtained from reference TRBV2 and TRBJ2-1, is as follows: EPEVTQTPSHQVTQMGQEVILRCVPISNHLYFYWYRQILGQKVEFLVSFYNNEISEKSEIFDDQFSVERPDGSNFTLKIRSTKLEDSAMYFCASTQDSYNEQFFGPGTRLTVL.

The rearrangement links TRBV6-1 to TRBJ2-5; TRBD1 is a possible D gene (5 bases). V was pared by 8 bases and J by 2 bases, with 15 bases between. The V gene's germline CDR1 is MNHNS and CDR2 SASEGT. The CDR3 contains 14 residues. CDR3 sequence: CASELGRAQETQYF. CDR3 DNA sequence: TGTGCCAGCGAGTTGGGGCGCGCTCAAGAGACCCAGTACTTC.

This chain uses TRBV11-2 with TRBJ2-1, with a weak D call TRBD2 (5 bases). Between the trimmed V and J ends, which lost 3 bases and 5 bases, there was a span of 14 bases. The CDR3 extends over 15 amino acids. Germline assignment: CDR1 SGHAT and CDR2 FQNNGV. CDR3: CASSFTPGSNNEQFF. The CDR3 DNA sequence: TGTGCCAGCAGCTTCACCCCGGGATCAAACAATGAGCAGTTCTTC.

This clone was recorded once. The rearrangement uses TRBV5-1 and TRBJ2-7; TRBD1 matches 10 bases. Germline-derived CDR1 and CDR2 are SGHRS and YFSETQ. V lost 0 bases, J lost 2 bases, and 5 bases stayed unmatched. CDR3 length equals 16 residues. The CDR3 nucleotides are TGCGCCAGCAGCTTGGGGGGGACAGGGGACCCCTACGAGCAGTACTTC. This codes for CASSLGGTGDPYEQYF.

J is TRBJ1-4 and V is TRBV2; 8 positions agree with TRBD1. Germline V gives CDR1 SNHLY, CDR2 FYNNEI. The trim removed 8 bases at V and 7 bases at J, leaving 12 bases unmatched. CDR3 length equals 15 residues. The chain's CDR3 is CASGGRQGWVEKLFF. The CDR3 nucleotides read TGTGCCAGCGGTGGGAGACAGGGGTGGGTTGAAAAACTGTTTTTT. The variable domain in full, with the rest retrieved from reference TRBV2 and TRBJ1-4, is EPEVTQTPSHQVTQMGQEVILRCVPISNHLYFYWYRQILGQKVEFLVSFYNNEISEKSEIFDDQFSVERPDGSNFTLKIRSTKLEDSAMYFCASGGRQGWVEKLFFGSGTQLSVL.

The chain combines TRBV7-6 with TRBJ1-1; TRBD1 matches 7 bases. The V segment lost 1 base and the J segment 5 bases; nucleotides outside the gene matches: 10. CDR1 is SGHVS, CDR2 FNYEAQ, per germline. CDR3 size: 16 residues. The CDR3 protein is CASSLVSGGGQTEAFF. The DNA of the CDR3 is TGTGCCAGCAGCTTAGTATCGGGAGGGGGCCAAACTGAAGCTTTCTTT.

The rearrangement links TRBV19 to TRBJ1-4; 8 nucleotides align to TRBD1. Germline CDR1 and CDR2: LNHDA and SQIVND (reference sequence). The CDR3 runs to 17 residues. V trimming: 6 bases; J trimming: 3 bases; junction bases outside the gene matches: 12. The CDR3 spells CASSRTGRMTANEKLFF. In DNA form, the CDR3 reads TGTGCCAGTAGCCGGACAGGGAGGATGACGGCTAATGAAAAACTGTTTTTT.

This chain connects TRBV19 to TRBJ2-7; D gene ambiguous. CDR1 is LNHDA, CDR2 SQIVND, per germline (reference sequence). V was trimmed by 11 bases and J by 1 base, leaving 15 bases between them. The CDR3 contains 13 residues. DNA for the CDR3: TGTGCCGCAAGCGCCGCGTTTTCCTACGAGCAGTACTTC. Encoded protein: CAASAAFSYEQYF. Filled out from reference TRBV19 and TRBJ2-7, the complete variable domain reads DGGITQSPKYLFRKEGQNVTLSCEQNLNHDAMYWYRQDPGQGLRLIYYSQIVNDFQKGDIAEGYSVSREKKESFPLTVTSAQKNPTAFYLCAASAAFSYEQYFGPGTRLTVT.

This chain uses TRBV28 with TRBJ1-5; D is perhaps TRBD1 (6 bases). The CDR3 is made up of 14 amino acids. Germline V gene data show CDR1 as MDHEN and CDR2 as SYDVKM. V was shortened by 1 base and J by 5 bases, with 9 bases between the two germline ends. The CDR3 region has the DNA TGTGCCAGCAGTTTATACAGGGATGATCAGCCCCAGCATTTT. The encoded protein is CASSLYRDDQPQHF.

V usage is TRBV19 and J usage is TRBJ1-2, with a possible D match to TRBD1 (6 bases). The V gene's germline CDR1 is LNHDA and CDR2 SQIVND (reference sequence). The CDR3 runs to 13 residues. V was trimmed by 6 bases and J by 4 bases, leaving 12 bases between them. This chain's CDR3 is CASSRDKSYGYTF. The CDR3 bases are TGTGCCAGTAGCCGGGACAAGTCCTATGGCTACACCTTC.

The chain couples TRBV28 to TRBJ1-5, with D perhaps TRBD1 (6 bases). Trimming left V 3 bases short and J 4 bases short, with 10 bases between. Germline V CDR1 and CDR2: MDHEN, SYDVKM. The CDR3 totals 14 residues. CDR3 DNA: TGTGCCAGCAGTTTTGGCAGGGGTAATCAGCCCCAGCATTTT. Its protein is CASSFGRGNQPQHF.

The genes are TRBV29-1 and TRBJ2-7; 8 bases are a match to TRBD1. CDR3 length: 13 amino acids. From germline, CDR1 is SQVTM and CDR2 ANQGSEA. J lost 2 bases, V lost 4 bases, and 4 bases had no gene match. The CDR3 DNA reads TGCAGCGTTGTAAGGACAGGGACCTACGAGCAGTACTTC. As protein: CSVVRTGTYEQYF.

This chain uses TRBV5-8 with TRBJ2-3; 7 bases match TRBD2. This CDR3 contains 16 residues. Germline loops: CDR1 SGHTS, CDR2 YDEGEE. With V trimmed by 4 bases and J by 1 base, 9 bases remained unmatched. CDR3 DNA sequence: TGTGCCAGCAGCCAAACCCCTAGCGGCCGCACAGATACGCAGTATTTT. It is translated as CASSQTPSGRTDTQYF.

The rearrangement uses TRBV5-1 and TRBJ2-6; weak D call: TRBD1 (5 bases). V lost 7 bases and J 0 bases, leaving 8 bases between the germline ends. Per germline, CDR1 SGHRS and CDR2 YFSETQ. The CDR3 length is 14 residues. The CDR3 nucleotides read TGCGCCAGCCACGACAGCTCTGGGGCCAACGTCCTGACTTTC. Its translation: CASHDSSGANVLTF.

The chain links TRBV2 to TRBJ2-1, with a possible D match to TRBD1 (5 bases). The germline V gene has CDR1 SNHLY and CDR2 FYNNEI. The CDR3 is 12 residues long. Trimming pared 11 bases from V and 8 bases from J, leaving 16 bases between. CDR3 nucleotide sequence: TGTGCCCAAAGCCCAGGGTTCGATGAGCAGTTCTTC. Encoded protein: CAQSPGFDEQFF. Full variable domain (remainder filled in from reference TRBV2 and TRBJ2-1): EPEVTQTPSHQVTQMGQEVILRCVPISNHLYFYWYRQILGQKVEFLVSFYNNEISEKSEIFDDQFSVERPDGSNFTLKIRSTKLEDSAMYFCAQSPGFDEQFFGPGTRLTVL.

Only a few counts were recorded for this clone. The rearrangement links TRBV5-7 to TRBJ2-5, with TRBD2 matching over 8 bases. TRBV5-7 is marked as an open reading frame, function uncertain. V dropped 0 bases and J dropped 5; count of bases not matched to a gene: 3. The CDR3 sequence is 14 residues long. The CDR3 spells CASSLAASGETQYF. Here the CDR3 DNA reads TGTGCCAGCAGCTTGGCTGCTAGCGGGGAGACCCAGTACTTC.